This note documents a single T cell receptor beta chain sequence. This sample stems from a study of blood T cell repertoires in COVID-19. Study overall: PBMCs, B-cell-depleted T cells, or T cells were the source of the cDNA or gDNA that made up the material.

Participants were aged about 18 to 89 years from roughly 25 US areas. In assigning cohorts, the study relied on participant-reported clinical history. Clones were sequenced by immunoSEQ multiplex PCR, and TCRdb holds only the in-frame ones, with some missing. The profile covers roughly 250,000 clones, with about 93% appearing a single time and approximately 1.9% taken by the ten largest. The CDR3 contains 15 residues. The germline V gene encodes CDR1 MNHEY and CDR2 SVGEGT. V trimming: 5 bases; J trimming: 8 bases; junction bases outside the gene matches: 8. The sample comprised PBMCs or T cells enriched from blood (not recorded which). The source is a woman between 18 and 29 years old who had recovered from COVID-19. The chain carries TRBV6-2 or TRBV6-3 and TRBJ2-1; 11 bases line up with TRBD1. The CDR3 here is CASSASGQGVYEQFF. The CDR3 DNA reads TGTGCCAGCAGTGCTTCGGGACAGGGGGTGTATGAGCAGTTCTTC.